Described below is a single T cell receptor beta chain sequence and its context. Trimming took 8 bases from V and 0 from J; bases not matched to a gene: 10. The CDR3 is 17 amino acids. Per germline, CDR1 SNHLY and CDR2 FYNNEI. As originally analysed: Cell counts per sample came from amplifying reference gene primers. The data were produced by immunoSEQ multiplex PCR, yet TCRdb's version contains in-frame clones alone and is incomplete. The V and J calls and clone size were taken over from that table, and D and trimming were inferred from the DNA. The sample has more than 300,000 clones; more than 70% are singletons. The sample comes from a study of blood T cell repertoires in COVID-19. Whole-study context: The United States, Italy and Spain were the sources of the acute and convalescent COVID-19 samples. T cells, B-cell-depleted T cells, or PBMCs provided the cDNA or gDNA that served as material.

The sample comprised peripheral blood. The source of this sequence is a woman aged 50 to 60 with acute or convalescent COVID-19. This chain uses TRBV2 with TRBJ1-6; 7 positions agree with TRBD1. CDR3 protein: CASVDLGTVSYNSPLHF. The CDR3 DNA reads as TGTGCCAGCGTAGACCTGGGGACAGTCTCCTATAATTCACCCCTCCACTTT.